At least ten counts were recorded for the clone carrying this TCR beta chain. The antigen is undetermined. The sample is drawn from a study of neurological immune-mediated disorders. Whole-study findings and limits: There was no clinical or MRI feature that was associated with the multiple sclerosis repertoire cluster. When the repertoires were sorted by phylogenetic grouping, those of 18 of 34 multiple sclerosis patients ended up in one related-CDR3 cluster, a possible signature.

One entry per CDR3 protein, called by TCRdb with MiXCR from the 5' RACE reads. Of tens of thousands of distinct CDR3 sequences in the sample, around 3.9% were seen once. There are 14 residues in the CDR3. Losses at the gene ends were 0 bases for V and 5 bases for J; bases not matched to a gene: 2. CDR1 LNHNV and CDR2 YYDKDF come from the germline V gene (reference sequence). Sequenced: PBMCs. This chain uses TRBV15 with TRBJ2-7; TRBD2 aligns across 9 bases. The sequence derives from a man aged 30 to 39 with multiple sclerosis. The CDR3 region has the DNA TGTGCCACCAGCAGAGACCTAGCGGGAAACGAGCAGTACTTC. Amino acid sequence: CATSRDLAGNEQYF.